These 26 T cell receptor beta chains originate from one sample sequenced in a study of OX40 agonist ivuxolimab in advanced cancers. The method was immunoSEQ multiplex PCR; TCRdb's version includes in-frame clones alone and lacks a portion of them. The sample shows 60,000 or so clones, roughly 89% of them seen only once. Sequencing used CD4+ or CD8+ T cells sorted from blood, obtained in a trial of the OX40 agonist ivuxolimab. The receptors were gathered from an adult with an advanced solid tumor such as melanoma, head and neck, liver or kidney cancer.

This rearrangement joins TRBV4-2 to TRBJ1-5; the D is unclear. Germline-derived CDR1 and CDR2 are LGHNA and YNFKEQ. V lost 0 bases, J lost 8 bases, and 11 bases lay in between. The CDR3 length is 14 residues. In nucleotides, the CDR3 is TGTGCCAGCAGCCAAGAGTTTACAGTCAAGCCCCAGCATTTT. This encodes CASSQEFTVKPQHF.

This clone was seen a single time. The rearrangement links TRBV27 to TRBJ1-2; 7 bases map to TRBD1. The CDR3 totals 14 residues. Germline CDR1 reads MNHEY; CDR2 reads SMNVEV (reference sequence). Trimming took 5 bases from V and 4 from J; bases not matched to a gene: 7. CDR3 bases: TGTGCCAGCAGTCTGCAGGGGGGAAGCTATGGCTACACCTTC. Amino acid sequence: CASSLQGGSYGYTF.

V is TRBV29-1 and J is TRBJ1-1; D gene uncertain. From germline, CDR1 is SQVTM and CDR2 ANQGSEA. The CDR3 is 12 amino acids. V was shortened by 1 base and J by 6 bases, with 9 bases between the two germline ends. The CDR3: CSVEGRAAEAFF. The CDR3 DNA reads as TGCAGCGTTGAAGGAAGGGCCGCTGAAGCTTTCTTT.

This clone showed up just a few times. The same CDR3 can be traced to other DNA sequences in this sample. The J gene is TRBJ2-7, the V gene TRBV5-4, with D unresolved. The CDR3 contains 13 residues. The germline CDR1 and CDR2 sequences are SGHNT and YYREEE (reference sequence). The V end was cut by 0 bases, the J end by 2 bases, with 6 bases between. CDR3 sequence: CASSLGGPYEQYF. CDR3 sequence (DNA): TGTGCCAGCAGCTTGGGGGGTCCCTACGAGCAGTACTTC.

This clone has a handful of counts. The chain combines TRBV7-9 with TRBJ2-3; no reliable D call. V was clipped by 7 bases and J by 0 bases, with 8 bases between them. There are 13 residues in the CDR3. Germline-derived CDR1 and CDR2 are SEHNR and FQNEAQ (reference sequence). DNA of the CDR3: TGTGCCAGCATTCAGTCTAGCACAGATACGCAGTATTTT. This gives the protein CASIQSSTDTQYF.

Here the CDR3 DNA reads TGTGCCAGCAGCGTAGGGGATTGGGGCTACACCTTC. Translation: CASSVGDWGYTF. The rearrangement uses TRBV9 and TRBJ1-2; D gene ambiguous. This CDR3 contains 12 residues. The germline V and J ends were trimmed by 0 bases and 8 bases, with 8 bases remaining between them. Germline CDR1 SGDLS, CDR2 YYNGEE. The full variable domain, rest sourced from reference TRBV9 and TRBJ1-2, is DSGVTQTPKHLITATGQRVTLRCSPRSGDLSVYWYQQSLDQGLQFLIQYYNGEERAKGNILERFSAQQFPDLHSELNLSSLELGDSALYFCASSVGDWGYTFGSGTRLTVV.

The CDR3 region is CASSLWDLSYEQYF. The CDR3 DNA reads as TGCGCCAGCAGCTTGTGGGATCTCTCCTACGAGCAGTACTTC. The chain combines TRBV5-1 with TRBJ2-7; D gene uncertain. Germline V gives CDR1 SGHRS, CDR2 YFSETQ. With 1 base removed from V and 0 bases from J, the gap between germline ends came to 8 bases. The CDR3 is 14 residues long.

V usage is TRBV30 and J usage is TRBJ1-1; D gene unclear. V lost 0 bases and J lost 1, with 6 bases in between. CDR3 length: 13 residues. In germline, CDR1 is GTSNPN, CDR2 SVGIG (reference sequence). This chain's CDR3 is CAWSVLANTEAFF. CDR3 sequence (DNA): TGTGCCTGGAGTGTTCTAGCGAACACTGAAGCTTTCTTT.

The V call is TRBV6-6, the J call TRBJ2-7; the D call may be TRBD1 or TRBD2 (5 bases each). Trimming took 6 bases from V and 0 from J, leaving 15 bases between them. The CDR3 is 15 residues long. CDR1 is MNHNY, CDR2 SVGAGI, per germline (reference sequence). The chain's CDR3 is CASSKFAGSSYEQYF. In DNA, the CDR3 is TGTGCCAGCAGCAAATTTGCAGGGAGCTCCTACGAGCAGTACTTC.

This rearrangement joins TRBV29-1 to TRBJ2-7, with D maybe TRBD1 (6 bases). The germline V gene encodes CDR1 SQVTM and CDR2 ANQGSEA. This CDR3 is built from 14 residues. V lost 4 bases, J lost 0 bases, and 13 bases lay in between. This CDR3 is CSVVVTGFSYEQYF. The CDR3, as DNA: TGCAGCGTTGTAGTTACAGGGTTCTCCTACGAGCAGTACTTC.

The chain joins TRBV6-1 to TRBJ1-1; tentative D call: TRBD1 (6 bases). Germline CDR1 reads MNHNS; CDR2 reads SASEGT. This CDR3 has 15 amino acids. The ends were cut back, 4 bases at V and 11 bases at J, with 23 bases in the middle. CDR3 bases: TGTGCCAGCAGTGTAACAGGGAGTCCCTATCGGTTGGCTTTCTTT. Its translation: CASSVTGSPYRLAFF.

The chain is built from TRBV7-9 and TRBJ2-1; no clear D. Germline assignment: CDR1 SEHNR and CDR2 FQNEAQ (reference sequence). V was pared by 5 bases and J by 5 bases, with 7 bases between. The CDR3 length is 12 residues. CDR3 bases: TGTGCCAGCAGCCCCTGGCACAATGAGCAGTTCTTC. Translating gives CASSPWHNEQFF.

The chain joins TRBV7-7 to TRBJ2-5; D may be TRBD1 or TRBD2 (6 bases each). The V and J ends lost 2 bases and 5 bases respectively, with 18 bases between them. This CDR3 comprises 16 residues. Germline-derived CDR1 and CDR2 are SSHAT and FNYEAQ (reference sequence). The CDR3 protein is CASSLRGGSVRETQYF. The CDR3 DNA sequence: TGTGCCAGCAGCTTACGAGGGGGGAGCGTCCGGGAGACCCAGTACTTC.

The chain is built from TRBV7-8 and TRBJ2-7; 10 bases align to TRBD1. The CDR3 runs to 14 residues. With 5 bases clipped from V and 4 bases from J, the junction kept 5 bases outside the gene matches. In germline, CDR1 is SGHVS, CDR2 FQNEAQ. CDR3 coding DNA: TGTGCCAGCAGCGGGACAGGGGTAATTTACGAGCAGTACTTC. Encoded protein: CASSGTGVIYEQYF.

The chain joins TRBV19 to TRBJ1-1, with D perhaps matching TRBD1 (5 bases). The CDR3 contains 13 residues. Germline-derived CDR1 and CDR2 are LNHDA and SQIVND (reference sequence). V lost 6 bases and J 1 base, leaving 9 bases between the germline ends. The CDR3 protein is CASRTAKNTEAFF. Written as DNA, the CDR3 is TGTGCCAGTAGGACAGCCAAGAACACTGAAGCTTTCTTT.

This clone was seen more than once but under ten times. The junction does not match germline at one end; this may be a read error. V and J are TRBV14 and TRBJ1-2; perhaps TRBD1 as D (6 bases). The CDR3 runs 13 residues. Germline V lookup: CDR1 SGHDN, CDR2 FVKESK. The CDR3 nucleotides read TGTGCCAGCCGCCAAAGGGGGTACTATGGCTACACCTTC. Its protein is CASRQRGYYGYTF. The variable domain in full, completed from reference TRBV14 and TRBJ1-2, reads EAGVTQFPSHSVIEKGQTVTLRCDPISGHDNLYWYRRVMGKEIKFLLHFVKESKQDESGMPNNRFLAERTGGTYSTLKVQPAELEDSGVYFCASRQRGYYGYTFGSGTRLTVV.

CDR3 DNA: TGTGCCAGCACAACGGGCATACGTGCCGAGCAGTACTTC. Its protein product is CASTTGIRAEQYF. This chain connects TRBV5-4 to TRBJ2-7; no firm D call. CDR1 and CDR2 (germline): SGHNT, YYREEE (reference sequence). Trimming cost V 6 bases and J 6 bases, with 16 bases left between them. The length of the CDR3 is 13 residues.

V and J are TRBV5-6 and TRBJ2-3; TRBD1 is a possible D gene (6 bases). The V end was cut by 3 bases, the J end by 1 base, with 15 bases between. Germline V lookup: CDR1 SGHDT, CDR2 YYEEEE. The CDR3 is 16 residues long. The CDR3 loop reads CASSSTQGDGTDTQYF. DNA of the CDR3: TGTGCCAGCAGCTCGACACAGGGTGATGGCACAGATACGCAGTATTTT.

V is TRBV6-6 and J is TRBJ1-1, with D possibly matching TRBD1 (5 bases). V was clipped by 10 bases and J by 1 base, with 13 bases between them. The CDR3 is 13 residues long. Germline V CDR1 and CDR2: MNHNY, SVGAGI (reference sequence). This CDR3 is CATRGDRNTEAFF. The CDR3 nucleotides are TGTGCCACCCGGGGGGATAGGAACACTGAAGCTTTCTTT.

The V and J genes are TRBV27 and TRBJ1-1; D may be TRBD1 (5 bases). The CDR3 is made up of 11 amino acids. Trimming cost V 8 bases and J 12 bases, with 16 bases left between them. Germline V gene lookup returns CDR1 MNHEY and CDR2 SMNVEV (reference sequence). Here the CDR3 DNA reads TGTGCCAGCGAAGTGGGGACTAGGACTTTCTTT. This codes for CASEVGTRTFF.

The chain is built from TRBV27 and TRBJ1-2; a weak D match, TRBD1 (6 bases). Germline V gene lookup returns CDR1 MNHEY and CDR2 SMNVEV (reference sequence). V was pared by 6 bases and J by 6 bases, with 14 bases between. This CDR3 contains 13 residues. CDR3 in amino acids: CASSDRPSDGYTF. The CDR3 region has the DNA TGTGCCAGCAGCGACAGGCCCTCGGATGGCTACACCTTC.

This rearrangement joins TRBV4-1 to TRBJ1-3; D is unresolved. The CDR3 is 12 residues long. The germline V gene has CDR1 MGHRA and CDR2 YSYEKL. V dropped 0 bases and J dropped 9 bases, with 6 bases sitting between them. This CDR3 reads CASSQEAGTIYF. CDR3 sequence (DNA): TGCGCCAGCAGCCAAGAGGCAGGCACCATATATTTT.

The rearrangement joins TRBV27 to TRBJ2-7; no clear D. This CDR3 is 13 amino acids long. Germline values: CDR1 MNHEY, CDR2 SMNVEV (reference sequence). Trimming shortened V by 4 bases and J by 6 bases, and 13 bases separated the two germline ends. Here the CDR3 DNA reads TGTGCCAGCAGTTACTTTAGGTTGAGCGAGCAGTACTTC. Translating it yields CASSYFRLSEQYF.

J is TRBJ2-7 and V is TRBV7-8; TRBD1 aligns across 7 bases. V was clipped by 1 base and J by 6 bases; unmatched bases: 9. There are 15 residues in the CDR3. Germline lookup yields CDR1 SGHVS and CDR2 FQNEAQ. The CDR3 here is CASSLVEGAFGEQYF. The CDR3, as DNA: TGTGCCAGCAGCTTAGTCGAGGGGGCCTTTGGCGAGCAGTACTTC. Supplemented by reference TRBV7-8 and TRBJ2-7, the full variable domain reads GAGVSQSPRYKVAKRGQDVALRCDPISGHVSLFWYQQALGQGPEFLTYFQNEAQLDKSGLPSDRFFAERPEGSVSTLKIQRTQQEDSAVYLCASSLVEGAFGEQYFGPGTRLTVT.

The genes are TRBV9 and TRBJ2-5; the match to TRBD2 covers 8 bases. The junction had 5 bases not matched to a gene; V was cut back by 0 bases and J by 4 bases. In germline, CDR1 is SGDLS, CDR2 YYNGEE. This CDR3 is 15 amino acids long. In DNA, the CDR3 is TGTGCCAGCAGCGTAGGACTAGCGTGGTCAGAGACCCAGTACTTC. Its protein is CASSVGLAWSETQYF.

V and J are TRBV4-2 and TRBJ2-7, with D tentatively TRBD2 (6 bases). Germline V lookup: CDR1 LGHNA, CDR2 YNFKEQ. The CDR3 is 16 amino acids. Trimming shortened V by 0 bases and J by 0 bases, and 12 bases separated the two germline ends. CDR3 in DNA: TGTGCCAGCAGCCAAGATCCGGGGGTCCTCTCCTACGAGCAGTACTTC. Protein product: CASSQDPGVLSYEQYF.